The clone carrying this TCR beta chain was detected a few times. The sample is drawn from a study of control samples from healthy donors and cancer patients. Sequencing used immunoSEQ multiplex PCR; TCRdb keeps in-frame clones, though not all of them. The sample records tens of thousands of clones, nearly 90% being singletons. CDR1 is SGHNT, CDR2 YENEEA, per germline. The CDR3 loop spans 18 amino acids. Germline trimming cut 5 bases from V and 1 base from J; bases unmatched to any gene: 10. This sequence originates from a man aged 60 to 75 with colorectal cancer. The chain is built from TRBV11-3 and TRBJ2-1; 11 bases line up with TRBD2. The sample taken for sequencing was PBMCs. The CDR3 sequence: CASSQGSASGGSYNEQFF. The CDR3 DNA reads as TGTGCCAGCAGCCAGGGGTCGGCTAGCGGGGGGTCCTACAATGAGCAGTTCTTC.